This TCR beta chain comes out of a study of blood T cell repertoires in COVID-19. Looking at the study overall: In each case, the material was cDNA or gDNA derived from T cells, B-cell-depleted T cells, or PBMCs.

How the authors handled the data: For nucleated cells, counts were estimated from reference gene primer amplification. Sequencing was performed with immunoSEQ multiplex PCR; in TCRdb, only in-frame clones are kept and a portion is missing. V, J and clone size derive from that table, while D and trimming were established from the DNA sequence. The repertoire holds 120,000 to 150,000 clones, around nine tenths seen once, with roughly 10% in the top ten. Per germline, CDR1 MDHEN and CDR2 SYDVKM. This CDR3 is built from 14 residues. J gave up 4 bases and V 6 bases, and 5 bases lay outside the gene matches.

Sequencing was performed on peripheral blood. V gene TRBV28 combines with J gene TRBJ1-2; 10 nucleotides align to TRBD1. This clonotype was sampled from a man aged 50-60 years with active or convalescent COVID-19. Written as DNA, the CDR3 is TGTGCCAGCAGCCCGGACAGGGGGACCTATGGCTACACCTTC. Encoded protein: CASSPDRGTYGYTF.